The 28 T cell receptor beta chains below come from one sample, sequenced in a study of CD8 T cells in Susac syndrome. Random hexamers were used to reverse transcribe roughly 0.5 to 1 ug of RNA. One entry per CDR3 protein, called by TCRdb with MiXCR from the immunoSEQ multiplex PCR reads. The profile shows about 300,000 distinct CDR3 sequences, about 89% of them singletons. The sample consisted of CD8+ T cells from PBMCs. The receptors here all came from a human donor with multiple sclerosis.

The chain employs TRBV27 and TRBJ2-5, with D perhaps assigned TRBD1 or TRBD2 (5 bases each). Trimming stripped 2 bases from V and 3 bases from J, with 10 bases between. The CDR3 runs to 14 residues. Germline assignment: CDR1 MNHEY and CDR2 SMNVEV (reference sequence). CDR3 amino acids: CASSLSGTKETQYF. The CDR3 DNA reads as TGTGCCAGCAGTTTAAGTGGGACCAAAGAGACCCAGTACTTC.

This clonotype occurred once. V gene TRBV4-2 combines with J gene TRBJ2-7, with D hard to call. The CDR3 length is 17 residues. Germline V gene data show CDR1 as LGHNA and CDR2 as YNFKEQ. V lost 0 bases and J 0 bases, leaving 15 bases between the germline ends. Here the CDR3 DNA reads TGTGCCAGCAGCCAAGAAGGCACGGACCTTAGCTCCTACGAGCAGTACTTC. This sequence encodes CASSQEGTDLSSYEQYF.

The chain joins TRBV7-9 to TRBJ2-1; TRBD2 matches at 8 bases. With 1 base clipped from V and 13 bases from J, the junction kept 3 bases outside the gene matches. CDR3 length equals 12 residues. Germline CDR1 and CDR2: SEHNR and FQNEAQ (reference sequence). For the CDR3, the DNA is TGTGCCAGCAGCTTAGGTAGCGGGGCCCAGTTCTTC. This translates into CASSLGSGAQFF. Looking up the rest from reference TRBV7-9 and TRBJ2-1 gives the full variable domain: DTGVSQNPRHKITKRGQNVTFRCDPISEHNRLYWYRQTLGQGPEFLTYFQNEAQLEKSRLLSDRFSAERPKGSFSTLEIQRTEQGDSAMYLCASSLGSGAQFFGPGTRLTVL.

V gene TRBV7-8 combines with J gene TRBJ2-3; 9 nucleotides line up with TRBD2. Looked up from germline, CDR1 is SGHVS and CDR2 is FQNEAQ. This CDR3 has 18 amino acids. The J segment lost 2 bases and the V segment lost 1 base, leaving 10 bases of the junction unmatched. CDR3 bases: TGTGCCAGCAGCTTAGGGGGATTGCGGGAGGGATACACAGATACGCAGTATTTT. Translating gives CASSLGGLREGYTDTQYF.

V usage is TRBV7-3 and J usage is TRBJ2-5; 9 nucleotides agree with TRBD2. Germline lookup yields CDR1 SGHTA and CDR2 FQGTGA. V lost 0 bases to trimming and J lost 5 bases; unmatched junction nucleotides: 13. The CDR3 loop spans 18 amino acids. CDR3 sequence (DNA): TGTGCCAGCAGCTTAACCTCTCTTAGCGGGAGCGGTTTGGAGACCCAGTACTTC. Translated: CASSLTSLSGSGLETQYF.

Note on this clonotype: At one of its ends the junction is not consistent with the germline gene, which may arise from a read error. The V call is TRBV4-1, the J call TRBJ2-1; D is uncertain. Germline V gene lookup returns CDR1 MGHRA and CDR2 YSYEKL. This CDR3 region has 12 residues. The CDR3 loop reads CASSQGLNEQFF. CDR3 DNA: TGTGCCAGCAGCCAAGGGCTCAATGAGCAGTTCTTC.

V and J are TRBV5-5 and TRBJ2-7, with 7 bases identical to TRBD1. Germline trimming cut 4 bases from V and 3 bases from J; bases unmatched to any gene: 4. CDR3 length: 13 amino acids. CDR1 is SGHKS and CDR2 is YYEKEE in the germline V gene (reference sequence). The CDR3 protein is CASSQDRFYEQYF. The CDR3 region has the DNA TGTGCCAGCAGCCAGGACAGGTTCTACGAGCAGTACTTC. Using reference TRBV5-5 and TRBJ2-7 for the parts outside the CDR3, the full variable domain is DAGVTQSPTHLIKTRGQQVTLRCSPISGHKSVSWYQQVLGQGPQFIFQYYEKEERGRGNFPDRFSARQFPNYSSELNVNALLLGDSALYLCASSQDRFYEQYFGPGTRLTVT.

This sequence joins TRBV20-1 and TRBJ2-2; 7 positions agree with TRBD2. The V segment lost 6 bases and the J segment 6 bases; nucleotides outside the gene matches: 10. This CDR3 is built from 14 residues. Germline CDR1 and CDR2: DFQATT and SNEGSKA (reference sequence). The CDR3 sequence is CSALGRELAGELFF. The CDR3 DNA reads TGCAGTGCGTTAGGGCGGGAGCTCGCCGGGGAGCTGTTTTTT.

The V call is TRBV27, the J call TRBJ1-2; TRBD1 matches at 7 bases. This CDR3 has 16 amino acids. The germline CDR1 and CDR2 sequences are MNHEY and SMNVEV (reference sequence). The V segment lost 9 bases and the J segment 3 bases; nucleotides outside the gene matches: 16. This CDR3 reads CASRGNNRGGDYGYTF. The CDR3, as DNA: TGTGCCAGTCGGGGTAACAACAGGGGCGGCGACTATGGCTACACCTTC.

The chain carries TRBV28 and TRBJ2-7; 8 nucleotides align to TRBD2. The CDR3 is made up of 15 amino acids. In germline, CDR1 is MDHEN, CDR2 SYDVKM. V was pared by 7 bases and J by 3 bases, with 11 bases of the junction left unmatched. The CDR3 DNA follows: TGTGCCAGCACCTTGGGACTAGAACGTTACTACGAGCAGTACTTC. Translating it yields CASTLGLERYYEQYF.

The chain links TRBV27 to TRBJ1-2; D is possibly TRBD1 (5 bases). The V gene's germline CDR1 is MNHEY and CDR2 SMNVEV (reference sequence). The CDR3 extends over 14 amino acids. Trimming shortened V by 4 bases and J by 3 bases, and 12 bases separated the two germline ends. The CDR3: CASSSSRGDYGYTF. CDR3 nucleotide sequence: TGTGCCAGCAGTTCATCCCGGGGGGACTATGGCTACACCTTC.

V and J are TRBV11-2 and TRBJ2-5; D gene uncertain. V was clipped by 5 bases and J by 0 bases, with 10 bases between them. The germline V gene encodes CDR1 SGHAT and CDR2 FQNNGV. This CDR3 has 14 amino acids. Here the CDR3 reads CASSPTTYQETQYF. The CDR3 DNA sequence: TGTGCCAGCAGCCCAACGACTTACCAAGAGACCCAGTACTTC.

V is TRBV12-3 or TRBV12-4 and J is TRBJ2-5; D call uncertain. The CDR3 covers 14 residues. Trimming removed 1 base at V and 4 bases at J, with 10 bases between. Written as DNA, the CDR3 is TGTGCCAGCAGTTTAGTTTCCCCCGGAGAGACCCAGTACTTC. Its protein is CASSLVSPGETQYF.

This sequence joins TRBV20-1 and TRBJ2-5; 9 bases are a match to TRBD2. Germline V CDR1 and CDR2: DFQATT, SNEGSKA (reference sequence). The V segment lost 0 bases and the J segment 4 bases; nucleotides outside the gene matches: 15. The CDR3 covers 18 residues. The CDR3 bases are TGCAGTGCTAGAGATTGGGTGAGGCGGGAGGGCCCGGGAGAGACCCAGTACTTC. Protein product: CSARDWVRREGPGETQYF.

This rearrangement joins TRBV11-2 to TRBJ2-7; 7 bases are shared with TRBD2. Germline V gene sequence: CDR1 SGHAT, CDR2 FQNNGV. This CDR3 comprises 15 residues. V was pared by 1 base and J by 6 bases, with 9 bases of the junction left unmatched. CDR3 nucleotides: TGTGCCAGCAGCTTAGGGGGAGGGCCACTGGCCGAGCAGTACTTC. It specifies CASSLGGGPLAEQYF.

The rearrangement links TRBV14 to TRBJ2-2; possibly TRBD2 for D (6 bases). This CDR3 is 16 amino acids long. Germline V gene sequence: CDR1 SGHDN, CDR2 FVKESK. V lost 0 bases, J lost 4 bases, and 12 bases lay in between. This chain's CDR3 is CASSQDGSGATGELFF. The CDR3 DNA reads TGTGCCAGCAGCCAAGATGGGTCGGGAGCCACCGGGGAGCTGTTTTTT.

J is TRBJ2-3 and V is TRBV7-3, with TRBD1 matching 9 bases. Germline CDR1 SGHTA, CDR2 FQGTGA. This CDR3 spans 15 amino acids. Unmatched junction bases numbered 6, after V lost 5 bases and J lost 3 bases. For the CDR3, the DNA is TGTGCCAGCAGCCATATAGGACAGGGGACAGATACGCAGTATTTT. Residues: CASSHIGQGTDTQYF.

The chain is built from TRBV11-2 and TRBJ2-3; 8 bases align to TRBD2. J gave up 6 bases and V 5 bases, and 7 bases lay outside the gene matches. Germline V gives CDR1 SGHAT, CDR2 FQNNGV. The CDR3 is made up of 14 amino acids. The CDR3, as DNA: TGTGCCAGCAGCGAGGGACTAGGAAGCGATACGCAGTATTTT. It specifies CASSEGLGSDTQYF.

The CDR3 DNA follows: TGTGCCAGCAGCTTAGTTGAGGTAGATACGCAGTATTTT. Protein sequence: CASSLVEVDTQYF. V usage is TRBV7-9 and J usage is TRBJ2-3, with no clear D. The CDR3 runs 13 residues. Trimming cost V 1 base and J 5 bases, with 7 bases left between them. Per germline, CDR1 SEHNR and CDR2 FQNEAQ (reference sequence).

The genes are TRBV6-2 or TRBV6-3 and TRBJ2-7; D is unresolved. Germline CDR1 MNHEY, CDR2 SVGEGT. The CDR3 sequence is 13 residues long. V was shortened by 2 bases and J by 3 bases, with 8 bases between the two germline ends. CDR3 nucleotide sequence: TGTGCCAGCAGTTACGTCGAGGACTACGAGCAGTACTTC. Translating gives CASSYVEDYEQYF.

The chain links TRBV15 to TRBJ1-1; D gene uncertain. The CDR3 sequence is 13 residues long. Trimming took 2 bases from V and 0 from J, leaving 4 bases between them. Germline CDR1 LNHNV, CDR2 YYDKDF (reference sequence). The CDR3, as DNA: TGTGCCACCAGCAGACTATTGAACACTGAAGCTTTCTTT. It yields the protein CATSRLLNTEAFF.

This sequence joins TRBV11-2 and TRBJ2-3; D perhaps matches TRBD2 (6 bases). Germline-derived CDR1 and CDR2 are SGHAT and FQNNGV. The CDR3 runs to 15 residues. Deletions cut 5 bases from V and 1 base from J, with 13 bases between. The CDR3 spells CASSLLAWGTDTQYF. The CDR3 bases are TGTGCCAGCAGCCTGCTAGCGTGGGGCACAGATACGCAGTATTTT.

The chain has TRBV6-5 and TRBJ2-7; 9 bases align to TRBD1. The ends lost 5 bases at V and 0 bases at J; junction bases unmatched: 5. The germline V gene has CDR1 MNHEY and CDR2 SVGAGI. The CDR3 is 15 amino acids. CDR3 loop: CASSNGQGSSYEQYF. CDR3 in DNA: TGTGCCAGCAGTAACGGACAGGGGAGCTCCTACGAGCAGTACTTC.

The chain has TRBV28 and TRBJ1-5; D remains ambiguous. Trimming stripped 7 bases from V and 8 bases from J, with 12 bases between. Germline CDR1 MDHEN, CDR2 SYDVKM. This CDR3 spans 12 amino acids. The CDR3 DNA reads TGTGCCAGCACCGCGCCCACGGAGCCCCAGCATTTT. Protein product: CASTAPTEPQHF. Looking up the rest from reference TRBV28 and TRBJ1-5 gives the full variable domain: DVKVTQSSRYLVKRTGEKVFLECVQDMDHENMFWYRQDPGLGLRLIYFSYDVKMKEKGDIPEGYSVSREKKERFSLILESASTNQTSMYLCASTAPTEPQHFGDGTRLSIL.

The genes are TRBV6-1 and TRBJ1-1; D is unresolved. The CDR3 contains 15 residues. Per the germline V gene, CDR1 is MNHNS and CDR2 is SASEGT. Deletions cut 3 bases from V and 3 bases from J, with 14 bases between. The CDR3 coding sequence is TGTGCCAGCAGTGAGACCCGCCGGTCGGACACTGAAGCTTTCTTT. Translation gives CASSETRRSDTEAFF.

CDR3 loop: CASSKDRGQLEQYF. The CDR3 DNA follows: TGTGCCAGCAGCAAGGACAGGGGGCAGCTCGAGCAGTACTTC. The chain combines TRBV6-6 with TRBJ2-7; 11 bases are a match to TRBD1. Looked up from germline, CDR1 is MNHNY and CDR2 is SVGAGI (reference sequence). The CDR3 runs to 14 residues. J lost 6 bases, V lost 6 bases, and 7 bases had no gene match.

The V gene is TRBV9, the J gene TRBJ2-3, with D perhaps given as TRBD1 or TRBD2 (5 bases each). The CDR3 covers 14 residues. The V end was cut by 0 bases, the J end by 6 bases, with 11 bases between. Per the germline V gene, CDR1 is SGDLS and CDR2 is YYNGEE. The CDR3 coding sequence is TGTGCCAGCAGCGTAGAAGGGACGTCGGATACGCAGTATTTT. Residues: CASSVEGTSDTQYF.

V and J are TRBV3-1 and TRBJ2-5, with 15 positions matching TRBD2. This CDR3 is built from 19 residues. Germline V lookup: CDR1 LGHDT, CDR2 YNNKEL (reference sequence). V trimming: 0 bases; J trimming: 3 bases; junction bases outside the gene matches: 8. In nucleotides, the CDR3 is TGTGCCAGCAGCCAAGAACTCCGGACTAGCGGGAGGGCCGAAGAGACCCAGTACTTC. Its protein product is CASSQELRTSGRAEETQYF.